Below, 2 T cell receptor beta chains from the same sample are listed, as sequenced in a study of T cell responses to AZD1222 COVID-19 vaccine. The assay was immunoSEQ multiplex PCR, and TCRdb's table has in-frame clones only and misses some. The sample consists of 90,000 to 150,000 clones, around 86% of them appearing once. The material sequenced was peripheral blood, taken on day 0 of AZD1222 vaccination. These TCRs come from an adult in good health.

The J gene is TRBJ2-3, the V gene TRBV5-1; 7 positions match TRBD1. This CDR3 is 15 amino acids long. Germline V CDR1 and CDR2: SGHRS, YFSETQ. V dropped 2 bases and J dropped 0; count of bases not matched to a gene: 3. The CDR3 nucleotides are TGCGCCAGCAGCTTACAGGGGTCTAGCACAGATACGCAGTATTTT. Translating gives CASSLQGSSTDTQYF.

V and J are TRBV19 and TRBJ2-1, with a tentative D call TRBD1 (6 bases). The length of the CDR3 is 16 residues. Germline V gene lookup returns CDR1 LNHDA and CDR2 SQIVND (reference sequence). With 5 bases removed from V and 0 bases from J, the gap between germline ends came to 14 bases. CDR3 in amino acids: CASSEVGAISYNEQFF. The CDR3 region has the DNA TGTGCCAGTAGTGAGGTGGGGGCCATCTCCTACAATGAGCAGTTCTTC.